This T cell receptor beta chain was profiled in a study of shared clonotypes between healthy human individuals. Investigators spread the genomic DNA of each subset evenly over several immunoSEQ plates. Original processing notes: As immunoSEQ supplied junction-only sequences (without quality scores), filtering differed. Only in-frame clones appear in the TCRdb table, and some are missing; sequencing was by immunoSEQ multiplex PCR. For V, J and clone size, that table is used; D and trimming come from the DNA. The sample yields roughly 700,000 clones, less than 95% seen once. The CDR3 has 14 amino acids. CDR1 and CDR2 (germline): SNHLY, FYNNEI. V was trimmed by 3 bases and J by 0 bases, leaving 6 bases between them. This clone was detected a few times.

The J gene is TRBJ1-5, the V gene TRBV2; no clear D. The sequencing input was memory CD8+ T cells from PBMCs. The subset was: CD45RO+ cells pooled with CCR7-negative TemRA cells. This receptor was identified in a man aged 18 to 35 in good health. Some clones in this sample may be carry-over from other donors' samples. The CDR3 DNA follows: TGTGCCAGCAGTGAGGTCGGTAGCAATCAGCCCCAGCATTTT. Its translation is CASSEVGSNQPQHF.